Sequencing of this TCR beta chain was carried out in a study of T cells after yellow fever vaccination. This clonotype has at least ten counts. Germline values: CDR1 MNHEY, CDR2 SMNVEV (reference sequence). The CDR3 contains 15 residues. V shed 10 bases and J 2 bases; nucleotides not matched to a gene: 11. TCRdb analysed the 5' RACE reads with MiXCR anew, one entry per CDR3 protein. This table holds about 500,000 distinct CDR3 sequences, roughly a sixth found once. The sequence was collected from a young man who received the YFV17D yellow fever vaccine. The V call is TRBV27, the J call TRBJ2-3, with 8 bases aligning to TRBD1. Specimen: PBMCs, collected more than 4 days after the first yellow fever vaccination. The CDR3 loop reads CATQGAGFPTDTQYF. DNA of the CDR3: TGTGCCACCCAGGGGGCGGGGTTCCCCACAGATACGCAGTATTTT.